Given below is one TCR beta chain in context. Its antigen has not been determined. Per-nucleotide qualities are absent, and no much larger clonotype sits a single base away. TCRbeta CDR3 regions were amplified from genomic DNA by means of the immunoSEQ Assay, a bias-controlled multiplex PCR. Processing in the source paper ran as follows. The number of nucleated cells in each sample was estimated from the amplification of reference gene primers within the assay. To quantify the absolute abundance of each unique TCRbeta CDR3 rearrangement, sequence reads were collapsed and filtered. Productive Simpson clonality was computed per sample as the square root of Simpson's diversity index over productive rearrangements. TCRdb took this table from immuneACCESS and kept in-frame rearrangements with V and J called. Such tables lack part of the clones; where checked against another copy, unresolved V genes explain under half of the gap, and the rest is unexplained. The V and J calls and clone size were taken over from that table, and D and trimming were inferred from the DNA. Within this sample are 15,000 to 20,000 clones, with around three quarters of them counted one time only. 16% of the sample comes from the top ten.

This specimen comes from a study of blood T cell repertoires in COVID-19 (dated by TCRdb to 2020 to 2022). Describing the broader study: Samples covering the acute and convalescent phases of COVID-19 were provided by collaborators in the United States, Italy and Spain. Deeply sampled blood TCRbeta repertoires from subjects exposed to, actively infected with, or recovered from COVID-19 were included in the dataset. A freely available public database, intended as a resource for researchers studying the immune response to SARS-CoV-2, is where the repertoires were released. Where available, HLA class I and class II types were obtained from metadata supplied by the sample provider rather than from assay-based typing. Sample metadata almost always included a de-identified subject ID, COVID-19 status, age in years and sex. The prospective study material was composed of cDNA or gDNA derived from T cells, B-cell-depleted T cells, or PBMCs. The samples were drawn from the first 160 participants of the ongoing ImmuneRACE study and from under 1,500 subjects provided by 6 global collaborators.

Here is what the overall study found, with its caveats: The amount of clinical and demographic metadata varied by source and participant and was provided uncurated.

At one collaborating source in Seattle, patients were enrolled during active infection and were followed longitudinally through the course of disease. Each collaborating institution followed its own protocols to collect whole blood in K2EDTA tubes. For TCRbeta analysis, collaborators shipped samples in one of three forms: frozen whole blood, isolated PBMCs, or DNA extracted from either of those sample types. According to the germline V gene, CDR1 reads MNHEY and CDR2 reads SVGEGT. Relative to germline, V is 2 bases shorter and J is 3 bases shorter, with 11 bases between their ends. The CDR3 has 14 amino acids, counting the end cysteine and phenylalanine. The kept DNA is CDR3 alone, 42 bases in frame from the first base.

The chain is encoded by TRBV6-2 or TRBV6-3 joined to TRBJ2-7, with no confidently assigned D gene. The sequencing sample was made of peripheral blood. The receptor comes from a man aged 70-80 years with COVID-19, enrolled during active disease. The DNA sequence is as follows: TGTGCCAGCAGTTACCCGACGTACTACTACGAGCAGTACTTC. Its protein reads: CASSYPTYYYEQYF.